Sequencing of this T cell receptor (beta chain) was carried out in a study of response to subunit inactivated influenza vaccine. Study results and caveats: Authors suggested each seasonal influenza vaccination recruits few new T cells.

Looked up from germline, CDR1 is DFQATT and CDR2 is SNEGSKA (reference sequence). Trimming pared 2 bases from V and 0 bases from J, leaving 4 bases between. This CDR3 spans 13 amino acids. TCRdb itself ran the RT-PCR reads through MiXCR, one entry per CDR3 protein. This sample has around 190,000 distinct CDR3 sequences, with over 13% found just once. About this clonotype itself: The antigen remains undetermined.

The chain has TRBV20-1 and TRBJ2-2; D call uncertain. This sequence was found in a man between 50 and 59 years old who received an inactivated influenza vaccine. The sequences come from CD8+ T cells sorted from PBMCs, collected approximately 5 days after vaccination. The CDR3 region is CSARYANTGELFF. Written as DNA, the CDR3 is TGCAGTGCTAGATACGCGAACACCGGGGAGCTGTTTTTT.